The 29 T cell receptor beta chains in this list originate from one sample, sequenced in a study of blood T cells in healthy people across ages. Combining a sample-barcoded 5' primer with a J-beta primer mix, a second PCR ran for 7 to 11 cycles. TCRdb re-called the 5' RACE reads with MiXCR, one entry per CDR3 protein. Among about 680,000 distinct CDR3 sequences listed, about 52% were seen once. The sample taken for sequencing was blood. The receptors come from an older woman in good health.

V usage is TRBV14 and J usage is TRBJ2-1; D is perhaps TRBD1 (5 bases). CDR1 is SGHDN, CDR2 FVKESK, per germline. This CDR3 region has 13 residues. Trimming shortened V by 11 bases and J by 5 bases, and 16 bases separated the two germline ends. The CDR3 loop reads CARGRRGHNEQFF. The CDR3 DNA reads TGTGCCCGCGGCCGAAGGGGCCACAATGAGCAGTTCTTC.

CDR3 protein: CASSQGRGWSPLHF. CDR3 DNA: TGTGCCAGCAGCCAAGGCAGGGGGTGGTCACCCCTCCACTTT. The rearrangement links TRBV3-1 to TRBJ1-6, with 7 positions matching TRBD1. V was clipped by 1 base and J by 10 bases; unmatched bases: 4. CDR1 is LGHDT, CDR2 YNNKEL, per germline (reference sequence). The CDR3 loop spans 14 amino acids.

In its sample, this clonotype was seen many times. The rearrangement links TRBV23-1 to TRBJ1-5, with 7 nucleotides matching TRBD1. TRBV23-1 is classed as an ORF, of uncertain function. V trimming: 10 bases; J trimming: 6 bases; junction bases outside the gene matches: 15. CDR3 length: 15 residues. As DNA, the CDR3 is TGCGCCACCCACAGGGGCCGCACCCCTATTCAGCCCCAGCATTTT. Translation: CATHRGRTPIQPQHF.

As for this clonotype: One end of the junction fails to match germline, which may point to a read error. The CDR3 region has the DNA TGCACCAGCAGCTTGGCTGGTGGTCGCGATGAGCAGTTCTTC. This codes for CTSSLAGGRDEQFF. V usage is TRBV5-1 and J usage is TRBJ2-1; the D is unclear. This CDR3 region has 14 residues. Germline V CDR1 and CDR2: SGHRS, YFSETQ.

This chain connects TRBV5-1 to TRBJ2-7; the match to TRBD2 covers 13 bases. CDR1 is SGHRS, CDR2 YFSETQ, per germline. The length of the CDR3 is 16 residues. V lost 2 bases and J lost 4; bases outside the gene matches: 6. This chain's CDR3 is CASSFSRTSGSYEQYF. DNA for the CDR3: TGCGCCAGCAGCTTTAGTCGGACTAGCGGGAGTTACGAGCAGTACTTC.

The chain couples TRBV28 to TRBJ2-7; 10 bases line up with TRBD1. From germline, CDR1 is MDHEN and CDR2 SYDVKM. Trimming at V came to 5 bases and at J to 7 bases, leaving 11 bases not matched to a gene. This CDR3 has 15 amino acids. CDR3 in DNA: TGTGCCAGCAGTGGACCGGGACAGGGGAATGGGGAGCAGTACTTC. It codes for CASSGPGQGNGEQYF.

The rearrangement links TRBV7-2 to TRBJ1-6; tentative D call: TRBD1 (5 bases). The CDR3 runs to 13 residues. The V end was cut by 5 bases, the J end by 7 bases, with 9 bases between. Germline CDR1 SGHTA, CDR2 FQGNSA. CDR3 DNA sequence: TGTGCCAGCAGCCCCGACAGCAATTCACCCCTCCACTTT. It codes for CASSPDSNSPLHF.

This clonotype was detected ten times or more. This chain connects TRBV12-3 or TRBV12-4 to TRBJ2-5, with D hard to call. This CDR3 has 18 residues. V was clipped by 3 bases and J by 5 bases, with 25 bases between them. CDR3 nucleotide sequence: TGTGCCAGCAGTTTTTGGAATCCCGACATGCCTGCGAAGGAGACCCAGTACTTC. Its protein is CASSFWNPDMPAKETQYF.

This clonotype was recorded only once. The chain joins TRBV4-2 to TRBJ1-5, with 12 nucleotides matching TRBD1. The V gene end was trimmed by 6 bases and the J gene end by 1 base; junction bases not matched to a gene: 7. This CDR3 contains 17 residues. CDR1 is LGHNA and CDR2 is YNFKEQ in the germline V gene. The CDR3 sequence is CASRPGTGGLSNQPQHF. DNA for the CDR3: TGTGCCAGCAGACCCGGGACAGGGGGCCTAAGCAATCAGCCCCAGCATTTT.

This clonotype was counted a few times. The CDR3 nucleotides are TGTGCCAGCAGTTTACGGGCTAGCGGGAGAAGGGAGTACGAGCAGTACTTC. It is translated as CASSLRASGRREYEQYF. This chain joins TRBV28 and TRBJ2-4, with 10 positions matching TRBD2. The J call may be in error: the DNA end matches TRBJ2-7 better. Germline CDR1 reads MDHEN; CDR2 reads SYDVKM. The CDR3 extends over 17 amino acids.

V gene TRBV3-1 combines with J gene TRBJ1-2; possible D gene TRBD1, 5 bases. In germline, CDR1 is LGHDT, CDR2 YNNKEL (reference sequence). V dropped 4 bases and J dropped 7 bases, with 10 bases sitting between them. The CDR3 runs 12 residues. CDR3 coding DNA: TGTGCCAGCAGCCGGGACGAAAGTGGCTACACCTTC. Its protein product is CASSRDESGYTF.

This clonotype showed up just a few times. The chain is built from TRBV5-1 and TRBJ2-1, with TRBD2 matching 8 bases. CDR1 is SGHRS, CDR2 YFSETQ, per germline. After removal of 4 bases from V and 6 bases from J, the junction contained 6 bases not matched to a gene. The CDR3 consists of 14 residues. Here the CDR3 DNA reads TGCGCCAGCAGCCGTACTACTAGCGGCAATGAGCAGTTCTTC. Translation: CASSRTTSGNEQFF.

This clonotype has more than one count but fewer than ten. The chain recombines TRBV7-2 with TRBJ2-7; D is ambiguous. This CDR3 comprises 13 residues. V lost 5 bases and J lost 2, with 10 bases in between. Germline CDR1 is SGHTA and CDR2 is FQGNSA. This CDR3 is CASSRSVAYEQYF. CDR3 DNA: TGTGCCAGCAGCCGAAGCGTAGCCTACGAGCAGTACTTC.

DNA for the CDR3: TGTGCCAGCAGTTTCCCAGGGAGAGGAGACGGGGAGCTGTTTTTT. Protein product: CASSFPGRGDGELFF. J is TRBJ2-2 and V is TRBV11-3; possibly TRBD1 or TRBD2 for D (5 bases each). This CDR3 has 15 amino acids. Germline assignment: CDR1 SGHNT and CDR2 YENEEA. V was clipped by 6 bases and J by 7 bases, with 18 bases between them.

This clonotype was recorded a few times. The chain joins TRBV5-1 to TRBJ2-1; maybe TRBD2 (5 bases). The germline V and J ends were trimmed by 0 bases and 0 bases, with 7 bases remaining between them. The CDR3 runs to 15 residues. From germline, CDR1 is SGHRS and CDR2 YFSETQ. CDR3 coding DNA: TGCGCCAGCAGCTTGGACGGGAACTCCTACAATGAGCAGTTCTTC. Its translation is CASSLDGNSYNEQFF.

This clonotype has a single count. CDR3 sequence (DNA): TGTGCCAGCAGGACGCCAGGCCCTGGGGCCAACGTCCTGACTTTC. Protein product: CASRTPGPGANVLTF. This chain uses TRBV7-2 with TRBJ2-6, with unresolved D. V lost 6 bases to trimming and J lost 2 bases, with 11 bases between them. In germline, CDR1 is SGHTA, CDR2 FQGNSA. The CDR3 covers 15 residues.

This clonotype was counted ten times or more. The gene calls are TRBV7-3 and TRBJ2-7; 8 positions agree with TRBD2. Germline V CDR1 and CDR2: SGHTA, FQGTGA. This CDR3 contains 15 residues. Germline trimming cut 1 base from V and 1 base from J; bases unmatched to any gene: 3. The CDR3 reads CASSLIAGNSYEQYF. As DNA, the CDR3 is TGTGCCAGCAGCTTAATAGCGGGAAATTCCTACGAGCAGTACTTC. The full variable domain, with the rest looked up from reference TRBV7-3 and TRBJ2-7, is GAGVSQTPSNKVTEKGKYVELRCDPISGHTALYWYRQSLGQGPEFLIYFQGTGAADDSGLPNDRFFAVRPEGSVSTLKIQRTERGDSAVYLCASSLIAGNSYEQYFGPGTRLTVT.

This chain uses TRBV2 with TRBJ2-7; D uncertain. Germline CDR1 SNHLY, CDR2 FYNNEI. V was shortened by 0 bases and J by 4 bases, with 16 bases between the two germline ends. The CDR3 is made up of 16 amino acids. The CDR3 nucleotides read TGTGCCAGCAGTGAAGCATCCCCTACGGTATCTTACGAGCAGTACTTC. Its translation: CASSEASPTVSYEQYF.

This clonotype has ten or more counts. CDR3 DNA sequence: TGTGCCAGCAGTGTTATACAGGGCGAAGATACGCAGTATTTT. It yields the protein CASSVIQGEDTQYF. This sequence joins TRBV2 and TRBJ2-3, with D perhaps TRBD1 (6 bases). The germline CDR1 and CDR2 sequences are SNHLY and FYNNEI. Deletions cut 4 bases from V and 5 bases from J, with 13 bases between. This CDR3 has 14 amino acids. Using reference TRBV2 and TRBJ2-3 for the parts outside the CDR3, the full variable domain is EPEVTQTPSHQVTQMGQEVILRCVPISNHLYFYWYRQILGQKVEFLVSFYNNEISEKSEIFDDQFSVERPDGSNFTLKIRSTKLEDSAMYFCASSVIQGEDTQYFGPGTRLTVL.

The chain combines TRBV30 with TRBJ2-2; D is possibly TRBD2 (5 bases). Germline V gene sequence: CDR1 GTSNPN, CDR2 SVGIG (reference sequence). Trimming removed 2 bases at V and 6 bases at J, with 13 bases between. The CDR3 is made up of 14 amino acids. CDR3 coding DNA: TGTGCCTGGAGTCCCGGGAATCGTCCCGGGGAGCTGTTTTTT. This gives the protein CAWSPGNRPGELFF.

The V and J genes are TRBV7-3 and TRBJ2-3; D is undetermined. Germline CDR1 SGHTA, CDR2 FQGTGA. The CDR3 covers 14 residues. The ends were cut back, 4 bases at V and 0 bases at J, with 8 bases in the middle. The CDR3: CASSYVGSTDTQYF. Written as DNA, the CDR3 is TGTGCCAGCAGCTACGTAGGGAGCACAGATACGCAGTATTTT.

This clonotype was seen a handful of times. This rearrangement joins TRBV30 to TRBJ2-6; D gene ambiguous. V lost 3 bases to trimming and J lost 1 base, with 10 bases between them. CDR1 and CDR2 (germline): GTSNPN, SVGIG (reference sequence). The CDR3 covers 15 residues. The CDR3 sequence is CAWSAGLSGANVLTF. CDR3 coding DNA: TGTGCCTGGAGCGCCGGGTTGTCTGGGGCCAACGTCCTGACTTTC.

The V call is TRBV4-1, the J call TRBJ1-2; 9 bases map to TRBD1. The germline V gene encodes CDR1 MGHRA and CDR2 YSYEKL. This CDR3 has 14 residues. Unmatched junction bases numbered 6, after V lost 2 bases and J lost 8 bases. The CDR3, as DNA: TGCGCCAGCAGCCAACCCGGACAGGGGCGCGGCTACACCTTC. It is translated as CASSQPGQGRGYTF.

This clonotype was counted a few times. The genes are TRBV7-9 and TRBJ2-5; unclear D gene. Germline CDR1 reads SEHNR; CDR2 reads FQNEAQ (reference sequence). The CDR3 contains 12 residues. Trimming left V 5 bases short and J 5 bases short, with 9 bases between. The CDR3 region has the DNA TGTGCCAGCAGCCAACGTGTGGAGACCCAGTACTTC. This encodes CASSQRVETQYF.

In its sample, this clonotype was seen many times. CDR3: CASSADSYEQYF. Here the CDR3 DNA reads TGTGCCAGCAGCGCCGACAGCTACGAGCAGTACTTC. V gene TRBV2 combines with J gene TRBJ2-7; tentatively, D is TRBD1 (5 bases). V lost 6 bases to trimming and J lost 3 bases, with 9 bases between them. The germline CDR1 and CDR2 sequences are SNHLY and FYNNEI. The CDR3 length is 12 residues.

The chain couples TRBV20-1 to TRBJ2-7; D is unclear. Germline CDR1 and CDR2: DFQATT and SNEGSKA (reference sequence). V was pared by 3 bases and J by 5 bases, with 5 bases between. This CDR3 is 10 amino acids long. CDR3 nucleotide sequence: TGCAGTGCTAGCGACAACGAGCAGTACTTC. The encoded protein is CSASDNEQYF.

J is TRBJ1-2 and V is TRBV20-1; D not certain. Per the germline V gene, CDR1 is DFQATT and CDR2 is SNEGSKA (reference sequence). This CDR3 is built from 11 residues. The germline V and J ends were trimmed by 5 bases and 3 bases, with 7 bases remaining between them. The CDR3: CSAQRDYGYTF. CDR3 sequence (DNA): TGCAGTGCTCAACGTGACTATGGCTACACCTTC.

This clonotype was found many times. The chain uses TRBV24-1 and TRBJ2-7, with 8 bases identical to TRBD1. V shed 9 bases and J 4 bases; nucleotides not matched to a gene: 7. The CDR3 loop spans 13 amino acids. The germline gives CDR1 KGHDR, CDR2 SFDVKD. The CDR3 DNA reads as TGTGCCACCGGGACAGGCGTCCGGTACGAGCAGTACTTC. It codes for CATGTGVRYEQYF.

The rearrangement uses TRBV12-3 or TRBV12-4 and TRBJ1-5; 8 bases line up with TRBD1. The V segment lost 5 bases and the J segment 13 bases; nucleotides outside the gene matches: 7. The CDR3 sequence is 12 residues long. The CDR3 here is CASSTTGVHQHF. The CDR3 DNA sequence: TGTGCCAGCAGTACGACAGGGGTTCATCAGCATTTT.